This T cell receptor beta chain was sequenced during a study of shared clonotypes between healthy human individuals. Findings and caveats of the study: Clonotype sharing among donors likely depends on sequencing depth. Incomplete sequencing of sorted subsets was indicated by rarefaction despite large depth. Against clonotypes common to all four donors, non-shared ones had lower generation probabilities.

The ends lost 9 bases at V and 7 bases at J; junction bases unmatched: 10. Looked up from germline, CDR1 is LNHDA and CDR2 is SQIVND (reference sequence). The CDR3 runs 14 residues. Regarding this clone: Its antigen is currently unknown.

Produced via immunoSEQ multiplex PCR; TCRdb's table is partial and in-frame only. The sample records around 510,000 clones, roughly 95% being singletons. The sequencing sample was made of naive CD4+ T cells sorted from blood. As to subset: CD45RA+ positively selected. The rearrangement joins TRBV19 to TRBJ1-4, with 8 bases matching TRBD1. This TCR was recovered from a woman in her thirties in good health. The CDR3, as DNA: TGTGCCAGCACCCTCTGGGACAGGCCTGAAAAACTGTTTTTT. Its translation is CASTLWDRPEKLFF.